This paragraph covers one T cell receptor beta chain sequence. What it binds is unknown. Unrecorded immune exposures were likely, despite nominal health at sampling. The study ran its PCR with 60 Vbeta and 13 Jbeta primers. Methods used by the authors: The count from a later analysis was about 80 million unique TCR beta chains, about 10 million of them shared. Some clones are missing from TCRdb's copy, which holds only in-frame ones; the method was immunoSEQ multiplex PCR. That table gives V, J and clone size, and the DNA gave D and trimming. The sample carries around 110,000 clones, around 75% recorded once. These data originate in a study of cytomegalovirus exposure and HLA in healthy donors. Study-level findings and limits: The productive fraction for most TCR beta V segments was about 90% or about 30% in an earlier analysis. An analysis was carried out at a later point. It showed that HLA-associated TCR beta chains were more clonally expanded than equally common non-associated chains.

The germline CDR1 and CDR2 sequences are MNHEY and SVGAGI. The V end was cut by 8 bases, the J end by 0 bases, with 12 bases between. The CDR3 has 14 amino acids. This chain connects TRBV6-5 to TRBJ2-3, with D possibly being TRBD1 (6 bases). The source is a man aged 35-49 years in good health and CMV-seronegative. The sample consisted of PBMCs. CDR3 nucleotide sequence: TGTGCCAGCGGGGGCCTAATGAGCACAGATACGCAGTATTTT. It yields the protein CASGGLMSTDTQYF.